This TCR beta chain came from a study of T cell repertoires in cytomegalovirus infection. A word on this clonotype: Its antigen remains unknown.

The CDR3 loop spans 15 amino acids. J gave up 3 bases and V 6 bases, and 8 bases lay outside the gene matches. Germline assignment: CDR1 KGHSH and CDR2 LQKENI. MiXCR, applied by TCRdb to the reads, yields one record per CDR3 protein. The table includes 200,000 or so distinct CDR3 sequences, 35% to 40% detected once. The gene calls are TRBV18 and TRBJ1-5; 7 positions match TRBD1. The sample in question was CD8+ T cells from cultured PBMCs, obtained from culture after CMV antigen stimulation. The TCR sequence derives from a human donor in good health (CMV status not recorded). Some clones in this sample may be carry-over from other donors' samples. CDR3 loop: CASSPDRLSNQPQHF. As DNA, the CDR3 is TGTGCCAGCTCTCCGGACAGGCTTTCCAATCAGCCCCAGCATTTT.